The 26 T cell receptor beta chains listed next were all sequenced from one sample in a study of blood T cell repertoires in COVID-19. TCRdb's copy holds only in-frame clones and misses some; the assay was immunoSEQ multiplex PCR. The table has tens of thousands of clones, more than 70% seen once; the top ten hold around 2.9%. Sequencing was carried out using peripheral blood. These receptors were obtained from a man aged 50 to 60 with COVID-19, enrolled during active disease.

V usage is TRBV9 and J usage is TRBJ2-1; 8 bases align to TRBD2. CDR3 length equals 14 residues. Per the germline V gene, CDR1 is SGDLS and CDR2 is YYNGEE. The V gene end was trimmed by 4 bases and the J gene end by 4 bases; junction bases not matched to a gene: 4. In nucleotides, the CDR3 is TGTGCCAGCAGCCCCGGGAGGGTTTACAATGAGCAGTTCTTC. Protein product: CASSPGRVYNEQFF.

For the CDR3, the DNA is TGTGCCAGCAGTCCCCAAAACGGGCAGCCCCAGCATTTT. It translates to CASSPQNGQPQHF. The V call is TRBV6-4, the J call TRBJ1-5; unclear D gene. With 5 bases removed from V and 7 bases from J, the gap between germline ends came to 12 bases. The CDR3 is made up of 13 amino acids. CDR1 is MRHNA, CDR2 SNTAGT, per germline.

This chain links TRBV2 with TRBJ2-2; perhaps TRBD1 as D (5 bases). Germline lookup yields CDR1 SNHLY and CDR2 FYNNEI. The V end lost 6 bases, the J end lost 7 bases, and 21 bases lay between the germline ends. There are 16 residues in the CDR3. The CDR3 region is CASREVGQGAGGELFF. The CDR3 region has the DNA TGTGCCAGCAGAGAGGTAGGGCAGGGTGCCGGCGGGGAGCTGTTTTTT.

The V call is TRBV19, the J call TRBJ2-7; D is perhaps TRBD1 (5 bases). The germline V gene encodes CDR1 LNHDA and CDR2 SQIVND (reference sequence). The V and J ends lost 1 base and 3 bases respectively, with 13 bases between them. This CDR3 region has 15 residues. CDR3 loop: CASSIGQGGIYEQYF. The CDR3 coding sequence is TGTGCCAGTAGTATAGGCCAGGGTGGGATCTACGAGCAGTACTTC.

The rearrangement links TRBV9 to TRBJ2-7; D remains unclear. V was shortened by 0 bases and J by 2 bases, with 9 bases between the two germline ends. This CDR3 region has 14 residues. Germline values: CDR1 SGDLS, CDR2 YYNGEE. The CDR3 protein is CASSVGEATYEQYF. DNA of the CDR3: TGTGCCAGCAGCGTAGGAGAGGCCACCTACGAGCAGTACTTC.

This sequence joins TRBV10-2 and TRBJ1-4; D ambiguous. This CDR3 has 13 residues. The germline CDR1 and CDR2 sequences are WSHSY and SAAADI. Trimming removed 4 bases from V and 7 bases from J, with 10 bases in between. In nucleotides, the CDR3 is TGCGCCAGCAGTGTTCGTTCTCTTGAAAAACTGTTTTTT. Its translation: CASSVRSLEKLFF.

The V call is TRBV6-2 or TRBV6-3, the J call TRBJ2-5, with 7 bases identical to TRBD2. Germline CDR1 and CDR2: MNHEY and SVGEGT. CDR3 length: 12 amino acids. V lost 6 bases and J lost 5; bases outside the gene matches: 3. The DNA for the CDR3 is TGTGCCAGCAGCAAGACTAGCGAGACCCAGTACTTC. This sequence encodes CASSKTSETQYF.

This clone appeared once. This chain uses TRBV7-3 with TRBJ2-5; 9 bases map to TRBD1. Germline lookup yields CDR1 SGHTA and CDR2 FQGTGA. With V trimmed by 5 bases and J by 5 bases, 9 bases remained unmatched. The CDR3 loop spans 15 amino acids. The CDR3 DNA is TGTGCCAGCAGCAAAACAGGGGGCTCTGGGGAGACCCAGTACTTC. Protein: CASSKTGGSGETQYF. The whole variable domain, remainder taken from reference TRBV7-3 and TRBJ2-5, is GAGVSQTPSNKVTEKGKYVELRCDPISGHTALYWYRQSLGQGPEFLIYFQGTGAADDSGLPNDRFFAVRPEGSVSTLKIQRTERGDSAVYLCASSKTGGSGETQYFGPGTRLLVL.

On this clone: One junction end does not reproduce the germline sequence, and a read error may be involved. The CDR3 bases are TGTGCCAGCAGCCCTTCCGGGACTGAAAAAGTCTTC. Translation gives CASSPSGTEKVF. V is TRBV4-2 and J is TRBJ2-1; D may be TRBD2 (6 bases). CDR1 is LGHNA, CDR2 YNFKEQ, per germline. The CDR3 spans 12 residues.

J is TRBJ1-4 and V is TRBV7-2; perhaps TRBD1 as D (5 bases). Between the trimmed V and J ends, which lost 4 bases and 8 bases, there was a span of 11 bases. The CDR3 contains 13 residues. CDR1 and CDR2 (germline): SGHTA, FQGNSA. The CDR3 is CASSSGGEEKLFF. In nucleotides, the CDR3 is TGTGCCAGCAGCTCGGGGGGAGAGGAAAAACTGTTTTTT.

This clone was recorded only once. This rearrangement joins TRBV7-8 to TRBJ2-3; no clear D. V shed 1 base and J shed 8 bases, with 10 bases lying between them. The CDR3 consists of 13 residues. Germline CDR1 reads SGHVS; CDR2 reads FQNEAQ. The CDR3 bases are TGTGCCAGCAGCTTAGTAGTTGCAGGTACGCAGTATTTT. Translation: CASSLVVAGTQYF. Full variable domain (outside the CDR3, taken from reference TRBV7-8 and TRBJ2-3): GAGVSQSPRYKVAKRGQDVALRCDPISGHVSLFWYQQALGQGPEFLTYFQNEAQLDKSGLPSDRFFAERPEGSVSTLKIQRTQQEDSAVYLCASSLVVAGTQYFGPGTRLTVL.

The gene calls are TRBV7-2 and TRBJ2-7; tentative D call: TRBD2 (5 bases). The CDR3 length is 14 residues. V was trimmed by 6 bases and J by 0 bases, leaving 12 bases between them. Germline lookup yields CDR1 SGHTA and CDR2 FQGNSA. The CDR3 loop is CASRPGTASYEQYF. The DNA of the CDR3 is TGTGCCAGCAGACCGGGAACAGCCTCCTACGAGCAGTACTTC.

The chain recombines TRBV30 with TRBJ1-2, with TRBD1 matching over 9 bases. V lost 2 bases to trimming and J lost 3 bases; unmatched junction nucleotides: 16. Looked up from germline, CDR1 is GTSNPN and CDR2 is SVGIG (reference sequence). The CDR3 is made up of 18 amino acids. CDR3 bases: TGTGCCTGGAGTCTAGGGGGGGACAGGGATTACCCCTACTATGGCTACACCTTC. Translated: CAWSLGGDRDYPYYGYTF.

The rearrangement uses TRBV30 and TRBJ1-4, with TRBD1 matching 7 bases. CDR1 and CDR2 from the germline V gene are GTSNPN and SVGIG (reference sequence). The CDR3 is 14 amino acids. The trim removed 8 bases at V and 4 bases at J, leaving 10 bases unmatched. The CDR3 sequence is CAGTRDSLNEKLFF. CDR3 bases: TGTGCCGGGACAAGGGACAGCCTTAATGAAAAACTGTTTTTT. The complete variable domain, with remaining parts taken from reference TRBV30 and TRBJ1-4, reads SQTIHQWPATLVQPVGSPLSLECTVEGTSNPNLYWYRQAAGRGLQLLFYSVGIGQISSEVPQNLSASRPQDRQFILSSKKLLLSDSGFYLCAGTRDSLNEKLFFGSGTQLSVL.

This rearrangement joins TRBV7-6 to TRBJ2-3; 8 bases map to TRBD2. Germline CDR1 reads SGHVS; CDR2 reads FNYEAQ. This CDR3 contains 17 residues. Trimming removed 5 bases from V and 3 bases from J; junction bases left unmatched: 13. CDR3 bases: TGTGCCAGCAGCATAATAGCGGGGTTCCACGTGACAGATACGCAGTATTTT. This sequence encodes CASSIIAGFHVTDTQYF.

This chain connects TRBV30 to TRBJ2-5, with D maybe TRBD2 (5 bases). Trimming stripped 1 base from V and 9 bases from J, with 18 bases between. Germline V lookup: CDR1 GTSNPN, CDR2 SVGIG (reference sequence). The CDR3 contains 14 residues. The CDR3 here is CAWSAIGLKSAQYF. In DNA, the CDR3 is TGTGCCTGGAGTGCTATAGGACTCAAGTCGGCCCAGTACTTC.

The chain combines TRBV9 with TRBJ2-1, with TRBD2 as a possible D gene (6 bases). Trimming left V 0 bases short and J 1 base short, with 8 bases between. The CDR3 contains 15 residues. The V gene's germline CDR1 is SGDLS and CDR2 YYNGEE. CDR3 protein: CASSVVAASYNEQFF. The DNA of the CDR3 is TGTGCCAGCAGCGTAGTAGCGGCATCCTACAATGAGCAGTTCTTC.

V and J are TRBV27 and TRBJ1-6, with unresolved D. CDR3 size: 13 residues. Per the germline V gene, CDR1 is MNHEY and CDR2 is SMNVEV (reference sequence). Trimming removed 5 bases from V and 7 bases from J, with 9 bases in between. In DNA, the CDR3 is TGTGCCAGCAGTCGAGGGCCCAATTCACCCCTCCACTTT. As protein: CASSRGPNSPLHF.

The sample holds one count of this clone. The chain carries TRBV2 and TRBJ2-7; 9 bases agree with TRBD1. The CDR3 is made up of 13 amino acids. The ends lost 5 bases at V and 10 bases at J; junction bases unmatched: 9. The V gene's germline CDR1 is SNHLY and CDR2 FYNNEI. CDR3 region: CASSPGQGIGQYF. The CDR3 DNA reads TGTGCCAGCAGTCCGGGACAGGGAATCGGACAGTACTTC.

The genes are TRBV29-1 and TRBJ1-1, with 7 bases identical to TRBD1. Germline values: CDR1 SQVTM, CDR2 ANQGSEA. Trimming took 6 bases from V and 2 from J; bases not matched to a gene: 3. CDR3 size: 12 residues. The CDR3 DNA sequence: TGCAGCGTGGGACAGAGAAACACTGAAGCTTTCTTT. This translates into CSVGQRNTEAFF. The whole variable domain, filled in from reference TRBV29-1 and TRBJ1-1, reads SAVISQKPSRDICQRGTSLTIQCQVDSQVTMMFWYRQQPGQSLTLIATANQGSEATYESGFVIDKFPISRPNLTFSTLTVSNMSPEDSSIYLCSVGQRNTEAFFGQGTRLTVV.

The chain recombines TRBV9 with TRBJ1-1; perhaps TRBD1 as D (5 bases). Trimming shortened V by 2 bases and J by 0 bases, and 11 bases separated the two germline ends. Per the germline V gene, CDR1 is SGDLS and CDR2 is YYNGEE. The CDR3 runs to 15 residues. The CDR3 spells CASSVGQRMNTEAFF. CDR3 sequence (DNA): TGTGCCAGCAGCGTTGGACAAAGGATGAACACTGAAGCTTTCTTT.

This clone was seen just once. This sequence joins TRBV24-1 and TRBJ2-7; D uncertain. The germline gives CDR1 KGHDR, CDR2 SFDVKD. The length of the CDR3 is 13 residues. The germline V and J ends were trimmed by 5 bases and 9 bases, with 16 bases remaining between them. The CDR3 nucleotides read TGTGCCACCAGTGGCGTAGGTCAGACGGGGCAGTACTTC. This translates into CATSGVGQTGQYF.

A few counts support this clone. V usage is TRBV4-1 and J usage is TRBJ1-5; tentative D call: TRBD1 (6 bases). V dropped 0 bases and J dropped 6 bases, with 15 bases sitting between them. Germline V CDR1 and CDR2: MGHRA, YSYEKL. The CDR3 runs to 16 residues. The CDR3 bases are TGCGCCAGCAGCCAAGAAGGGTGGGGAGGGGGTCAGCCCCAGCATTTT. It encodes CASSQEGWGGGQPQHF.

The chain has TRBV9 and TRBJ1-6; D unclear. Deletions cut 4 bases from V and 9 bases from J, with 11 bases between. Germline values: CDR1 SGDLS, CDR2 YYNGEE. The CDR3 runs to 13 residues. The CDR3 reads CASSPLGGSPLHF. CDR3 DNA sequence: TGTGCCAGCAGCCCACTTGGAGGTTCACCCCTCCACTTT.

V gene TRBV7-9 combines with J gene TRBJ2-7, with 8 positions matching TRBD2. The germline V gene has CDR1 SEHNR and CDR2 FQNEAQ (reference sequence). CDR3 length: 11 residues. V lost 7 bases to trimming and J lost 7 bases; unmatched junction nucleotides: 3. CDR3 region: CASTGGEEQYF. In DNA form, the CDR3 reads TGTGCCAGCACCGGGGGGGAGGAGCAGTACTTC.

This sequence joins TRBV24-1 and TRBJ2-5; D gene uncertain. The ends were cut back, 5 bases at V and 5 bases at J, with 8 bases in the middle. Germline V lookup: CDR1 KGHDR, CDR2 SFDVKD. The length of the CDR3 is 12 residues. The CDR3 is CATSVQLETQYF. For the CDR3, the DNA is TGTGCCACCAGTGTCCAGTTGGAGACCCAGTACTTC.